Sequencing of this T cell receptor beta chain was carried out in a study of cytomegalovirus exposure and HLA in healthy donors. Study information: The same platform used for the approximately 670 first-cohort repertoires was also used for the 130 or so validation repertoires, as a later analysis reported.

Study-wide results and caveats: Clusters of TCRs from the first cohort tended to co-occur in the 100 to 150 validation repertoires (as a later analysis found).

The V end lost 0 bases, the J end lost 2 bases, and 10 bases lay between the germline ends. Germline V gene lookup returns CDR1 MGHRA and CDR2 YSYEKL. The CDR3 extends over 15 amino acids. On this clone: Its matching antigen is unknown.

TCRdb's copy holds only in-frame clones and misses some; the assay was immunoSEQ multiplex PCR. The sample shows around 160,000 clones, about 88% of them seen only once. The chain employs TRBV4-1 and TRBJ1-2, with D perhaps TRBD1 (5 bases). The source of this sequence is a man between 18 and 35 years old in good health and CMV-seronegative. What was sequenced was PBMCs. This CDR3 reads CASSQDGTANYGYTF. The DNA for the CDR3 is TGCGCCAGCAGCCAAGACGGGACTGCCAACTATGGCTACACCTTC.